The clone carrying this T cell receptor (beta chain) was seen a few times. No antigen is known for it. Time point in this sample: patch test 1, 2 weeks after DPC sensitization. The treatment here: therapeutic diphenylcyclopropenone sensitization with weekly scalp DPC. The data derive from a study of human T cells and chemical hapten exposure. Study as a whole: DPC 0.01% went on the upper back by patch test, with reading at 6 days.

CDR3 length: 15 amino acids. Per the germline V gene, CDR1 is LGHDT and CDR2 is YNNKEL (reference sequence). V was clipped by 0 bases and J by 0 bases, with 8 bases between them. Whole-study findings and limits: In comparison with controls, expanded TCRs gave rise to a significantly larger number of large CDR3 similarity clusters.

Unique molecular identifiers were attached to individual cDNA molecules within the library. TCRdb redid the calling of the RACE reads with MiXCR, one entry per CDR3 protein. The data contain 120,000 or so distinct CDR3 sequences, about 13% of them seen just once; the ten biggest clones take up roughly 0.92%. The TCR comes from a man between 18 and 35 years old with alopecia areata. Some clones in this sample may be carry-over from other donors' samples. The sample in question was whole blood, obtained in connection with sensitization to the hapten diphenylcyclopropenone (DPC). The chain uses TRBV3-1 and TRBJ2-5; no clear D gene. Written as DNA, the CDR3 is TGTGCCAGCAGCCAAGAGGGGAAGTACCAAGAGACCCAGTACTTC. Amino acid sequence: CASSQEGKYQETQYF.